One sample yielded the 27 T cell receptor beta chains listed below, sequenced in a study of blood T cells in healthy people across ages. For the second PCR, which ran for about 7 to 11 cycles, a sample-barcoded 5' primer and a J-beta primer mix were used. Using its own MiXCR run on the 5' RACE reads, TCRdb lists one record per CDR3 protein. This table has around 800,000 distinct CDR3 sequences, roughly 50% appearing once. Sequencing was carried out using blood. Receptors were obtained from a man older than 75 in good health.

V is TRBV12-3 or TRBV12-4 and J is TRBJ2-1; no definite D call. The CDR3 has 11 residues. The V gene lost 3 bases and the J gene lost 15 bases, with 12 bases spanning the gap. Here the CDR3 reads CASSLNSLRFF. CDR3 DNA: TGTGCCAGCAGTTTGAACTCGCTTAGGTTCTTC.

The rearrangement links TRBV7-9 to TRBJ2-7; possible D gene TRBD1, 6 bases. CDR3 length equals 16 residues. Germline assignment: CDR1 SEHNR and CDR2 FQNEAQ (reference sequence). V lost 2 bases and J lost 4, with 18 bases in between. Here the CDR3 reads CASSLREHRERYEQYF. The DNA of the CDR3 is TGTGCCAGCAGCTTAAGGGAACACAGGGAACGGTACGAGCAGTACTTC.

Turning to this clonotype: One end of the junction does not line up with germline, which may come from a read error. This rearrangement joins TRBV7-9 to TRBJ1-1, with 9 bases matching TRBD1. The CDR3 covers 15 residues. CDR1 and CDR2 (germline): SEHNR, FQNEAQ (reference sequence). CDR3 amino acids: CPSTRAGTGTTEAFF. The CDR3 DNA sequence: TGTCCCAGCACCCGAGCCGGGACAGGGACCACTGAAGCTTTCTTT.

This sequence joins TRBV5-4 and TRBJ2-5; TRBD2 matches 7 bases. Trimming at V came to 0 bases and at J to 11 bases, leaving 16 bases not matched to a gene. This CDR3 region has 16 residues. Germline V lookup: CDR1 SGHNT, CDR2 YYREEE (reference sequence). CDR3 in amino acids: CASSLAWGGRRNEQYF. DNA for the CDR3: TGTGCCAGCAGCTTGGCCTGGGGAGGGCGTAGGAATGAGCAGTACTTC. The full variable domain, with the rest looked up from reference TRBV5-4 and TRBJ2-5, is ETGVTQSPTHLIKTRGQQVTLRCSSQSGHNTVSWYQQALGQGPQFIFQYYREEENGRGNFPPRFSGLQFPNYSSELNVNALELDDSALYLCASSLAWGGRRNEQYFGPGTRLLVL.

V gene TRBV29-1 combines with J gene TRBJ2-3; 13 nucleotides agree with TRBD2. CDR1 SQVTM and CDR2 ANQGSEA come from the germline V gene. The CDR3 is 15 residues long. Trimming took 4 bases from V and 14 from J; bases not matched to a gene: 15. The CDR3 here is CSVGGLAGPVRYAYF. The CDR3 DNA sequence: TGCAGCGTTGGGGGACTAGCGGGGCCCGTCAGATACGCGTATTTT.

V usage is TRBV12-3 or TRBV12-4 and J usage is TRBJ2-5; D possibly matches TRBD1 or TRBD2 (5 bases each). The CDR3 extends over 16 amino acids. Trimming took off 6 bases at V and 10 bases at J, with 27 bases between the two ends. CDR3 residues: CASSRTGATFSRSQYF. The CDR3 DNA reads as TGTGCCAGCAGCAGAACCGGGGCCACGTTTTCCCGGAGCCAGTACTTC.

This clonotype was picked up a small number of times. The J gene is TRBJ1-1, the V gene TRBV10-3; perhaps TRBD1 as D (5 bases). The germline V and J ends were trimmed by 2 bases and 4 bases, with 11 bases remaining between them. The CDR3 is 14 residues long. Germline V CDR1 and CDR2: ENHRY, SYGVKD. CDR3 DNA sequence: TGTGCCATCAGTGAGAGCAGGGACCTCACTGAAGCTTTCTTT. Its protein product is CAISESRDLTEAFF.

This clonotype appeared many times. This chain joins TRBV20-1 and TRBJ2-1, with D unclear. The V and J ends lost 3 bases and 4 bases respectively, with 13 bases between them. CDR3 length equals 14 residues. CDR1 and CDR2 (germline): DFQATT, SNEGSKA (reference sequence). The CDR3 sequence is CSASPIPTYNEQFF. CDR3 in DNA: TGCAGTGCTAGCCCCATTCCTACTTACAATGAGCAGTTCTTC.

The rearrangement joins TRBV3-1 to TRBJ2-1, with TRBD1 identical over 7 bases. V was clipped by 4 bases and J by 7 bases; unmatched bases: 10. Germline V gene data show CDR1 as LGHDT and CDR2 as YNNKEL (reference sequence). This CDR3 has 15 residues. The CDR3 DNA is TGTGCCAGCAGCCCACAGGGGACCCCTAGGAATGAGCAGTTCTTC. The encoded protein is CASSPQGTPRNEQFF.

The V gene is TRBV28, the J gene TRBJ1-5; 10 bases map to TRBD1. Germline CDR1 MDHEN, CDR2 SYDVKM. V shed 10 bases, J shed 7 bases, and the junction held 13 bases outside the gene matches. The CDR3 spans 15 residues. This CDR3 reads CATRARDRGGQPQHF. CDR3 coding DNA: TGTGCCACGCGGGCCCGGGACAGGGGCGGACAGCCCCAGCATTTT.

The table lists this clonotype with a few counts. The genes are TRBV20-1 and TRBJ2-7; 9 bases agree with TRBD1. Germline V lookup: CDR1 DFQATT, CDR2 SNEGSKA (reference sequence). The CDR3 sequence is 13 residues long. The trim removed 4 bases at V and 3 bases at J, leaving 4 bases unmatched. The CDR3 is CSANGQGNYEQYF. The CDR3 DNA sequence: TGCAGTGCTAACGGACAGGGGAACTACGAGCAGTACTTC.

The genes are TRBV7-2 and TRBJ2-7, with no clear D. The CDR3 spans 13 residues. Looked up from germline, CDR1 is SGHTA and CDR2 is FQGNSA. The V end was cut by 3 bases, the J end by 6 bases, with 12 bases between. CDR3 sequence: CASSFLGKREQYF. In DNA, the CDR3 is TGTGCCAGCAGCTTTCTAGGAAAGCGCGAGCAGTACTTC.

This clonotype has only a few counts. The chain uses TRBV12-3 or TRBV12-4 and TRBJ2-2; no clear D. Trimming pared 8 bases from V and 5 bases from J, leaving 6 bases between. The CDR3 extends over 11 amino acids. CDR3 nucleotides: TGTGCCAGCGGGCGGACCGGGGAGCTGTTTTTT. Protein sequence: CASGRTGELFF.

The chain couples TRBV7-6 to TRBJ1-1; 7 nucleotides match TRBD1. The germline CDR1 and CDR2 sequences are SGHVS and FNYEAQ. The CDR3 sequence is 17 residues long. V trimming: 1 base; J trimming: 3 bases; junction bases outside the gene matches: 11. CDR3 sequence: CASSLGHRGPRDTEAFF. DNA of the CDR3: TGTGCCAGCAGCTTAGGCCACAGGGGCCCAAGGGACACTGAAGCTTTCTTT.

This clonotype was counted many times. V is TRBV7-2 and J is TRBJ2-3; 7 bases fit TRBD2. This CDR3 comprises 14 residues. The V and J ends lost 5 bases and 14 bases, in that order; junction bases with no gene match: 16. Per the germline V gene, CDR1 is SGHTA and CDR2 is FQGNSA. For the CDR3, the DNA is TGTGCCAGCAGCCCTGGGAGGGAGTGGAGATACGCGTATTTT. Its protein product is CASSPGREWRYAYF.

The J gene is TRBJ2-3, the V gene TRBV4-1, with D possibly matching TRBD2 (6 bases). Trimming removed 4 bases from V and 14 bases from J, with 31 bases in between. CDR3 length: 17 residues. Per germline, CDR1 MGHRA and CDR2 YSYEKL. The CDR3 is CASSPISAGRGERYAYF. DNA for the CDR3: TGCGCCAGCAGCCCGATATCGGCGGGAAGGGGCGAAAGATACGCGTATTTT.

A few counts support this clonotype. The V call is TRBV4-2, the J call TRBJ2-1; 7 positions agree with TRBD2. The CDR3 length is 16 residues. The germline CDR1 and CDR2 sequences are LGHNA and YNFKEQ. J lost 2 bases, V lost 1 base, and 5 bases had no gene match. CDR3 coding DNA: TGTGCCAGCAGCCAAGTCGGTCGGGGGGCCTACAATGAGCAGTTCTTC. Protein: CASSQVGRGAYNEQFF.

The chain uses TRBV6-2 or TRBV6-3 and TRBJ2-1; 16 positions match TRBD2. Trimming cost V 6 bases and J 5 bases; bases outside gene matches: 4. The CDR3 spans 16 residues. Germline V gives CDR1 MNHEY, CDR2 SVGEGT. In DNA form, the CDR3 reads TGTGCCAGCAGCACCGGGACTAGCGGGAGGGACAATGAGCAGTTCTTC. Translated: CASSTGTSGRDNEQFF.

This rearrangement joins TRBV9 to TRBJ1-2, with D possibly TRBD1 on 6 matching bases. The germline gives CDR1 SGDLS, CDR2 YYNGEE. The CDR3 consists of 14 residues. Trimming took 0 bases from V and 6 from J, leaving 12 bases between them. CDR3 sequence (DNA): TGTGCCAGCAGCGTAGCTACGAGGGGGGATGGCTACACCTTC. Its translation: CASSVATRGDGYTF.

The table lists this clonotype with many counts. The J gene is TRBJ2-3, the V gene TRBV5-1, with D possibly being TRBD2 (6 bases). The germline V and J ends were trimmed by 0 bases and 1 base, with 9 bases remaining between them. There are 15 residues in the CDR3. Germline CDR1 is SGHRS and CDR2 is YFSETQ. CDR3 bases: TGCGCCAGCAGCTTGGGCGGGATAGGCACAGATACGCAGTATTTT. Protein sequence: CASSLGGIGTDTQYF.

This clonotype was seen more than once but under ten times. V and J are TRBV12-3 or TRBV12-4 and TRBJ2-5; D gene uncertain. Trimming removed 0 bases at V and 5 bases at J, with 19 bases between. The CDR3 has 17 amino acids. The DNA of the CDR3 is TGTGCCAGCAGTTTAGCGCGTGGGAAGGGTAGCTACGAGACCCAGTACTTC. It is translated as CASSLARGKGSYETQYF.

The chain uses TRBV3-1 and TRBJ2-3; no reliable D call. With 1 base removed from V and 14 bases from J, the gap between germline ends came to 16 bases. There are 13 residues in the CDR3. CDR1 is LGHDT, CDR2 YNNKEL, per germline (reference sequence). In DNA, the CDR3 is TGTGCCAGCAGCCAAGGCTTGTACAGATACGCGTATTTT. Its protein product is CASSQGLYRYAYF.

The chain couples TRBV20-1 to TRBJ2-4; D is unclear. Near its end, the DNA agrees better with TRBJ2-7, so the J call may be wrong. This CDR3 has 12 residues. In germline, CDR1 is DFQATT, CDR2 SNEGSKA (reference sequence). CDR3 nucleotides: TGCAGTGCTAGTCGGCAGAGCTACGAGCAGTACTTC. It specifies CSASRQSYEQYF.

This clonotype was seen only a few times. This sequence joins TRBV28 and TRBJ2-3, with 9 bases fitting TRBD1. The CDR3 sequence is 17 residues long. The germline V gene encodes CDR1 MDHEN and CDR2 SYDVKM. The trim removed 3 bases at V and 0 bases at J, leaving 7 bases unmatched. This chain's CDR3 is CASSFSYRGLSTDTQYF. The CDR3 nucleotides read TGTGCCAGCAGTTTTTCCTACAGGGGGCTCAGCACAGATACGCAGTATTTT.

V usage is TRBV7-3 and J usage is TRBJ2-3; D not certain. Germline lookup yields CDR1 SGHTA and CDR2 FQGTGA. CDR3 size: 16 residues. V was clipped by 5 bases and J by 2 bases, with 17 bases between them. The CDR3, as DNA: TGTGCCAGCAGCCCATGGGTCCAACCTTCCACAGATACGCAGTATTTT. Amino acid sequence: CASSPWVQPSTDTQYF.

This CDR3 reads CASSGLSISNQPQHF. The CDR3 coding sequence is TGTGCCAGCTCTGGACTGTCTATTAGCAATCAGCCCCAGCATTTT. This chain uses TRBV25-1 with TRBJ1-5; unclear D gene. V was trimmed by 8 bases and J by 0 bases, leaving 14 bases between them. CDR3 length: 15 residues. The germline CDR1 and CDR2 sequences are MGHDK and SYGVNS.

The chain couples TRBV9 to TRBJ2-1, with a possible D match to TRBD1 (5 bases). Judging by the DNA end, TRBJ2-7 fits better; the J call may be wrong. This CDR3 has 12 amino acids. The V gene's germline CDR1 is SGDLS and CDR2 YYNGEE. CDR3 sequence: CASSPDSNEQYF. The DNA of the CDR3 is TGTGCCAGCAGCCCCGACAGCAATGAGCAGTACTTC.